The rows below give T cell receptor beta chains drawn from one sample of a study of cytomegalovirus exposure and HLA in healthy donors. Here immunoSEQ multiplex PCR was the method, and the copy in TCRdb shows in-frame clones only, minus some. There are some 180,000 clones in the sample; around 80% occur only once, and about 1.5% lies in the top ten. Sequencing was carried out using PBMCs. The receptors derive from a man between 35 and 55 years old in good health and CMV-seronegative. Both conserved end residues are part of each CDR3. Each record gives: CDR3 protein, CDR3 DNA, D gene, clone size, J gene, V gene. A D gene is named only where the DNA matches it firmly. Expanded clones are given a class, and other clones once, few, many or no size at all.

CDR3aa: CASSLGLAGVTPDTQYF
CDR3nt: TGTGCCAGCAGTTTAGGACTAGCGGGGGTCACCCCAGATACGCAGTATTTT
d_gene: TRBD2
abundance: -
j_gene: TRBJ2-3
v_gene: TRBV28

CDR3aa: CAWMGPGAGYTF
CDR3nt: TGTGCCTGGATGGGACCAGGGGCTGGCTACACCTTC
d_gene: -
abundance: -
j_gene: TRBJ1-2
v_gene: TRBV30

CDR3aa: CASSLWTTGGSNEKLFF
CDR3nt: TGTGCCAGCAGTTTATGGACCACAGGGGGCTCTAATGAAAAACTGTTTTTT
d_gene: TRBD1
abundance: -
j_gene: TRBJ1-4
v_gene: TRBV28

CDR3aa: CASRRGQGKYEQYF
CDR3nt: TGTGCCAGCAGGAGGGGACAGGGGAAGTACGAGCAGTACTTC
d_gene: TRBD1
abundance: once
j_gene: TRBJ2-7
v_gene: TRBV2

CDR3aa: CASSLGGANTEAFF
CDR3nt: TGTGCCAGCAGTTTAGGGGGGGCAAACACTGAAGCTTTCTTT
d_gene: -
abundance: -
j_gene: TRBJ1-1
v_gene: TRBV6-5

CDR3aa: CASRYVAGGPGDTQYF
CDR3nt: TGCGCCAGCAGATACGTAGCGGGGGGGCCGGGAGATACGCAGTATTTT
d_gene: TRBD2
abundance: -
j_gene: TRBJ2-3
v_gene: TRBV5-1

CDR3aa: CASSLFQSQHF
CDR3nt: TGTGCCAGCAGCTTGTTCCAGTCCCAGCATTTT
d_gene: -
abundance: -
j_gene: TRBJ1-5
v_gene: TRBV5-8

CDR3aa: CSVEEWGGSHNEQFF
CDR3nt: TGCAGCGTTGAAGAGTGGGGCGGGAGCCACAATGAGCAGTTCTTC
d_gene: TRBD2
abundance: few
j_gene: TRBJ2-1
v_gene: TRBV29-1

CDR3aa: CASSKALGHTRYTF
CDR3nt: TGTGCCAGCAGCAAAGCCCTCGGTCATACCCGCTACACCTTC
d_gene: -
abundance: once
j_gene: TRBJ1-2
v_gene: TRBV21-1

CDR3aa: CARSVQGETQYF
CDR3nt: TGTGCGCGTTCAGTTCAGGGAGAGACCCAGTACTTC
d_gene: -
abundance: -
j_gene: TRBJ2-5
v_gene: TRBV30

CDR3aa: CASSVLQGSYEQYF
CDR3nt: TGTGCCAGCAGTGTCCTCCAGGGATCCTACGAGCAGTACTTC
d_gene: -
abundance: -
j_gene: TRBJ2-7
v_gene: TRBV6-1

CDR3aa: CASSSQRNTEAFF
CDR3nt: TGTGCCAGCAGCTCCCAGCGAAACACTGAAGCTTTCTTT
d_gene: -
abundance: once
j_gene: TRBJ1-1
v_gene: TRBV7-3

CDR3aa: CAWSPGQAYEQYF
CDR3nt: TGTGCCTGGAGTCCAGGACAGGCCTACGAGCAGTACTTC
d_gene: TRBD1
abundance: -
j_gene: TRBJ2-7
v_gene: TRBV30

CDR3aa: CATRDRVNEKLFF
CDR3nt: TGTGCCACCCGGGACAGGGTTAATGAAAAACTGTTTTTT
d_gene: TRBD1
abundance: -
j_gene: TRBJ1-4
v_gene: TRBV19

CDR3aa: CASSQDRDSSGNTIYF
CDR3nt: TGTGCCAGCAGCCAGGACCGGGACAGCTCTGGAAACACCATATATTTT
d_gene: TRBD1
abundance: few
j_gene: TRBJ1-3
v_gene: TRBV4-2

CDR3aa: CASSTPDRVEAFF
CDR3nt: TGTGCCAGTAGTACTCCGGACAGGGTTGAAGCTTTCTTT
d_gene: TRBD1
abundance: -
j_gene: TRBJ1-1
v_gene: TRBV19

CDR3aa: CASSLSSRGGNTIYF
CDR3nt: TGTGCCAGCAGTTTATCCTCCAGGGGCGGAAACACCATATATTTT
d_gene: -
abundance: once
j_gene: TRBJ1-3
v_gene: TRBV28

CDR3aa: CASSRRLAGEAVSIF
CDR3nt: TGTGCCAGCTCACGAAGACTAGCGGGAGAAGCGGTATCGATCTTC
d_gene: TRBD2
abundance: -
j_gene: TRBJ2-1
v_gene: TRBV18

CDR3aa: CAWSADRSSYEQYF
CDR3nt: TGTGCCTGGAGCGCCGACAGGAGCTCCTACGAGCAGTACTTC
d_gene: -
abundance: -
j_gene: TRBJ2-7
v_gene: TRBV30

CDR3aa: CASFPGGSQNIQYF
CDR3nt: TGTGCCAGCTTTCCAGGGGGGAGCCAAAACATTCAGTACTTC
d_gene: -
abundance: -
j_gene: TRBJ2-4
v_gene: TRBV6-5

CDR3aa: CASSPPQPVSTQYF
CDR3nt: TGTGCCAGCTCACCGCCTCAACCGGTGTCGACGCAGTATTTT
d_gene: -
abundance: -
j_gene: TRBJ2-3
v_gene: TRBV18

CDR3aa: CATKRGGTDTQYF
CDR3nt: TGTGCCACCAAGAGAGGTGGCACAGATACGCAGTATTTT
d_gene: -
abundance: -
j_gene: TRBJ2-3
v_gene: TRBV15

CDR3aa: CASSEYGRGATEAFF
CDR3nt: TGTGCCAGCAGTGAATATGGCAGGGGGGCCACTGAAGCTTTCTTT
d_gene: TRBD1
abundance: -
j_gene: TRBJ1-1
v_gene: TRBV25-1